The next 24 T cell receptor beta chains were all read from a single sample in a study of human CD8 memory T cell subsets. The TCR beta sequencing libraries came from UMI-labeled 5' RACE. TCRdb reanalyzed the 5' RACE reads, giving one entry per CDR3 protein sequence and no DNA. The sample has around 9,800 distinct CDR3 sequences. Sequenced sample: CD8+ T cells from PBMCs. The receptors derive from a human donor in good health.

This clonotype is identified as medium-sized (0.01 to 0.1%) from frequency. The V and J genes are TRBV6-6 and TRBJ2-1; the D call of TRBD1 rests on TCRdb alone, since no DNA is present to check it. Per the germline V gene, CDR1 is MNHNY and CDR2 is SVGAGI (reference sequence). The length of the CDR3 is 13 residues. This CDR3 is CASRLRDYNEQFF.

The CDR3 region is CASSHQAGQTNTGELFF. The chain is built from TRBV3-1 and TRBJ2-2; TCRdb gives TRBD2 as the D gene, but with no DNA this cannot be confirmed. The CDR3 is 17 residues long. Looked up from germline, CDR1 is LGHDT and CDR2 is YNNKEL (reference sequence).

The rearrangement links TRBV9 to TRBJ2-5. CDR3 length equals 14 residues. Germline V gene data show CDR1 as SGDLS and CDR2 as YYNGEE. This CDR3 reads CASSVASIQETQYF.

The chain employs TRBV10-3 and TRBJ1-2; TCRdb's D call of TRBD1 is untestable without DNA. CDR1 is ENHRY and CDR2 is SYGVKD in the germline V gene. The CDR3 is made up of 16 amino acids. The CDR3 loop reads CATRGIEGNHNYGYTF.

The V and J genes are TRBV5-1 and TRBJ2-7. Germline V gene data show CDR1 as SGHRS and CDR2 as YFSETQ. The CDR3 covers 12 residues. CDR3 in amino acids: CASSLEAAEQYF.

This clonotype shows up as medium-sized by frequency. V is TRBV28 and J is TRBJ2-7; TCRdb designates TRBD1, a call that cannot be tested without DNA. The CDR3 length is 15 residues. Germline CDR1 and CDR2: MDHEN and SYDVKM. The CDR3 is CASAGTGEGSYEQYF.

V is TRBV19 and J is TRBJ2-4; as DNA is missing, the TRBD1 call by TCRdb cannot be tested. The CDR3 is 19 amino acids. Germline V gives CDR1 LNHDA, CDR2 SQIVND (reference sequence). The CDR3 sequence is CASSKLTGTGGLTKNIQYF.

This clonotype ranks as medium-sized in terms of frequency. The chain joins TRBV7-2 to TRBJ1-1; TCRdb selects TRBD1, and the lack of DNA leaves this call unchecked. The CDR3 is 13 amino acids. The germline V gene encodes CDR1 SGHTA and CDR2 FQGNSA. Here the CDR3 reads CASSLGTVPEAFF. Full variable domain (rest looked up from reference TRBV7-2 and TRBJ1-1): GAGVSQSPSNKVTEKGKDVELRCDPISGHTALYWYRQSLGQGLEFLIYFQGNSAPDKSGLPSDRFSAERTGGSVSTLTIQRTQQEDSAVYLCASSLGTVPEAFFGQGTRLTVV.

The genes are TRBV20-1 and TRBJ2-7; TCRdb indicates TRBD2, and absent DNA this call remains unverified. Germline V lookup: CDR1 DFQATT, CDR2 SNEGSKA (reference sequence). The CDR3 is made up of 17 amino acids. CDR3 sequence reads: CSANGQGTSGISYEQYF.

This clonotype is medium-sized (0.01 to 0.1%) by frequency. V and J are TRBV14 and TRBJ2-1. CDR1 SGHDN and CDR2 FVKESK come from the germline V gene. This CDR3 is 15 amino acids long. CDR3 region: CASSQDREVYNEQFF.

The rearrangement links TRBV7-8 to TRBJ2-1; the D call from TCRdb, TRBD2, cannot be confirmed without DNA. Germline V gene sequence: CDR1 SGHVS, CDR2 FQNEAQ. The CDR3 length is 16 residues. The CDR3 sequence: CASNFPLSGGPKEQFF.

This rearrangement joins TRBV6-5 to TRBJ1-1; with no DNA, the TCRdb D assignment of TRBD1 cannot be verified. Germline loops: CDR1 MNHEY, CDR2 SVGAGI. The CDR3 runs to 13 residues. The CDR3 reads CASSSITGGEAFF.

The CDR3 sequence is CASSAYIGLAEGEQFF. V is TRBV7-6 and J is TRBJ2-1; no DNA is available, so the TRBD2 call from TCRdb remains unchecked. Germline-derived CDR1 and CDR2 are SGHVS and FNYEAQ. This CDR3 region has 16 residues. Drawing the rest from reference TRBV7-6 and TRBJ2-1, the complete variable domain is GAGVSQSPRYKVTKRGQDVALRCDPISGHVSLYWYRQALGQGPEFLTYFNYEAQQDKSGLPNDRFSAERPEGSISTLTIQRTEQRDSAMYRCASSAYIGLAEGEQFFGPGTRLTVL.

V is TRBV5-1 and J is TRBJ2-1; TCRdb designates TRBD1, a call that cannot be tested without DNA. Germline V gene lookup returns CDR1 SGHRS and CDR2 YFSETQ. The CDR3 is 17 residues long. CDR3: CASSGEEGLLSYNEQFF. The full variable domain, with the rest looked up from reference TRBV5-1 and TRBJ2-1, is KAGVTQTPRYLIKTRGQQVTLSCSPISGHRSVSWYQQTPGQGLQFLFEYFSETQRNKGNFPGRFSGRQFSNSRSEMNVSTLELGDSALYLCASSGEEGLLSYNEQFFGPGTRLTVL.

The chain employs TRBV11-3 and TRBJ2-5; TCRdb returns TRBD1, unconfirmable since there is no DNA. Germline CDR1 and CDR2: SGHNT and YENEEA. The length of the CDR3 is 15 residues. This CDR3 is CASSLLSREQETQYF.

The chain couples TRBV28 to TRBJ2-2; the TRBD1 assignment by TCRdb is unverifiable without DNA. The length of the CDR3 is 15 residues. Germline V gene data show CDR1 as MDHEN and CDR2 as SYDVKM. The CDR3 here is CASSTRDRGPGELFF.

The rearrangement links TRBV7-6 to TRBJ2-1; with no DNA, the TCRdb D assignment of TRBD2 cannot be verified. This CDR3 comprises 16 residues. CDR1 and CDR2 from the germline V gene are SGHVS and FNYEAQ. CDR3 amino acids: CASSLWTSGSSDEQFF. The full variable domain, in which reference TRBV7-6 and TRBJ2-1 provide the parts outside the CDR3, is GAGVSQSPRYKVTKRGQDVALRCDPISGHVSLYWYRQALGQGPEFLTYFNYEAQQDKSGLPNDRFSAERPEGSISTLTIQRTEQRDSAMYRCASSLWTSGSSDEQFFGPGTRLTVL.

Frequency places this clonotype as medium-sized (0.01 to 0.1%). The rearrangement links TRBV20-1 to TRBJ1-6; the TCRdb call, TRBD1, lacks DNA for checking. Germline V gives CDR1 DFQATT, CDR2 SNEGSKA (reference sequence). CDR3 length: 19 residues. The CDR3 region is CSARDPVTGTGAINSPLHF.

This chain uses TRBV20-1 with TRBJ2-5. The CDR3 spans 13 residues. Per germline, CDR1 DFQATT and CDR2 SNEGSKA (reference sequence). The CDR3: CSASGRDKETQYF.

The chain combines TRBV28 with TRBJ1-5; the D gene TCRdb calls, TRBD1, cannot be checked with no DNA. The germline V gene has CDR1 MDHEN and CDR2 SYDVKM. The CDR3 consists of 16 residues. The CDR3: CASSPTTGERVEPQHF.

The chain recombines TRBV9 with TRBJ1-1. The length of the CDR3 is 14 residues. CDR1 is SGDLS, CDR2 YYNGEE, per germline. The CDR3 spells CASSADGLNTEAFF.

The V and J genes are TRBV12-3 or TRBV12-4 and TRBJ2-5. The CDR3 sequence is 15 residues long. The CDR3 here is CASTGVRTDLGTQYF.

The chain has TRBV6-1 and TRBJ1-2; TCRdb reports TRBD1, a call that lacks DNA to check it against. The CDR3 is 11 residues long. From germline, CDR1 is MNHNS and CDR2 SASEGT. CDR3 region: CALLGLYGYTF.

The V call is TRBV11-3, the J call TRBJ2-2; lacking DNA, the TRBD1 call made by TCRdb goes unchecked. Germline values: CDR1 SGHNT, CDR2 YENEEA. CDR3 size: 16 residues. This chain's CDR3 is CASSPMDRGPDGELFF.